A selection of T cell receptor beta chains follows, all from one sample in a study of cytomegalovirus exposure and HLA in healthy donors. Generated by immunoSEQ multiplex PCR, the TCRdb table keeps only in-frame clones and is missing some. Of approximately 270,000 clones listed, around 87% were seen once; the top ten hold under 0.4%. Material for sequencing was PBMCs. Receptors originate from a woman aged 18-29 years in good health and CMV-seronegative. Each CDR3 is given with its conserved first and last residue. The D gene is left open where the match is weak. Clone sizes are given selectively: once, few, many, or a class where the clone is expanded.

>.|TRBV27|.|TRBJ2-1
TGTGCCAGCAGAGGACAGTCACCCTGGTCCAATGAGCAGTTCTTC
CASRGQSPWSNEQFF
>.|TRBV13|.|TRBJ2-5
TGTGCCAGCAGCTTACGCTATTTAGAGACCCAGTACTTC
CASSLRYLETQYF
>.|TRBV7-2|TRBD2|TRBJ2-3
TGTGCCAGCAGCCAGATTAGCGGGGCGAGCACAGATACGCAGTATTTT
CASSQISGASTDTQYF
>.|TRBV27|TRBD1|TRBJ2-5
TGTGCCAGCAGGGACAGGGCTTGGGTTCAAGAGACCCAGTACTTC
CASRDRAWVQETQYF
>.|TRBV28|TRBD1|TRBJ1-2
TGTGCCAGCAGCTATCCCCTAGGACAGGGAGGTGGCTACACCTTC
CASSYPLGQGGGYTF
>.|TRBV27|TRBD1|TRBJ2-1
TGTGCCAGCAGTTTATTCGGGACAGGGATAAACAATGAGCAGTTCTTC
CASSLFGTGINNEQFF
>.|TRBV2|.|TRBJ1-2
TGTGCCAGCAGTGACGGACGGGGAATGGGCTATGGTTACACCTTC
CASSDGRGMGYGYTF
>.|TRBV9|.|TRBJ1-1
TGTGCCAGCAGCGTACATCAAATAGGGGACACTGAAGCTTTCTTT
CASSVHQIGDTEAFF
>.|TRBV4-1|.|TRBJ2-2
TGCGCCAGCAGCCAAACGTGGACAGCCAGTGCCGGGGAGCTGTTTTTT
CASSQTWTASAGELFF
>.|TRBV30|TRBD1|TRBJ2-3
TGTGCCTGGAGTAGGGACAGGGATAGTAGGACAGATACGCAGTATTTT
CAWSRDRDSRTDTQYF
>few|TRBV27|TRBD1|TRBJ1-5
TGTGCCAGCAGCCTAGACAGGGGGAGCAATCAGCCCCAGCATTTT
CASSLDRGSNQPQHF
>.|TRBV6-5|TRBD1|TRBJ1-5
TGTGCCAGCAGCCGGGGGACAGATAGCAATCAGCCCCAGCATTTT
CASSRGTDSNQPQHF
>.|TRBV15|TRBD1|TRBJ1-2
TGTGCCACCAGCATGACGGAGGGGGCCAACTATGGCTACACCTTC
CATSMTEGANYGYTF
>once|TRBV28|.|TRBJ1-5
TGTGCCAGCAGTTTATCCGGGTTTGATCAGCCCCAGCATTTT
CASSLSGFDQPQHF
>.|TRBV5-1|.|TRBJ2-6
TGCGCCAGCAGCTTGACAGGGACTGGGGCCAACGTCCTGACTTTC
CASSLTGTGANVLTF
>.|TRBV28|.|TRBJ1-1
TGTGCCAGCAGGGCACAGTTGAACACTGAAGCTTTCTTT
CASRAQLNTEAFF
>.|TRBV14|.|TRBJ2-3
TGTGCCAGCAGCCAAGACCCGGTGTTTGTTGGTACGCAGTATTTT
CASSQDPVFVGTQYF
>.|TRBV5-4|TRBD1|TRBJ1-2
TGTGCCAGCAGCTTGGGGGACAGCAGGGGAATAAATGGCTACACCTTC
CASSLGDSRGINGYTF
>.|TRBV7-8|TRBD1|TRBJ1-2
TGTGCCAGCAGCTCGTCAATAGACAGGGAAAGGACCTTC
CASSSSIDRERTF
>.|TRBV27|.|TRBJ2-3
TGTGCCAGCAGTTGGGACTCTCCCGGGGATACGCAGTATTTT
CASSWDSPGDTQYF
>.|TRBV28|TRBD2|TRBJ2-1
TGTGCCAGCAGTTCCTCCTTCTCCGGGACTATCCATTATTCCTGGAGTGAGCAGTTCTTC
CASSSSFSGTIHYSWSEQFF
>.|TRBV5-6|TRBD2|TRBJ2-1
TGTGCCAGCAGCTTGGGCTATATAGCGGGGTCATACAATGAGCAGTTCTTC
CASSLGYIAGSYNEQFF
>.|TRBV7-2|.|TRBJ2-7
TGTGCCAGCAACTATCTCTCCGGGAGATACGAGCAGTACTTC
CASNYLSGRYEQYF
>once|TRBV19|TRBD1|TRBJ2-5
TGTGCCAGTAGTACCCCCGGGACAGGGCTCCAAGAGACCCAGTACTTC
CASSTPGTGLQETQYF
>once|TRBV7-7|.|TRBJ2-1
TGTGCTAGCAGCTCAAGCGATCTGAATAATGAGCAGTTCTTC
CASSSSDLNNEQFF
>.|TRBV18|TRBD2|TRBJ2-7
TGTGCCAGCTCACCCGGTGCGGGGGTTTACTTC
CASSPGAGVYF
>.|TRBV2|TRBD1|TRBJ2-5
TGTGCCAGCAGTCGGGACAGACAAGAGACCCAGTACTTC
CASSRDRQETQYF